These 20 T cell receptor beta chains share one sample of origin, sequenced in a study of blood T cell repertoires in COVID-19. Profiled with immunoSEQ multiplex PCR; TCRdb holds only in-frame clones, not every one. Here the sample spans roughly 340,000 clones, approximately 90% being singletons. Sequences were obtained from PBMCs or T cells enriched from blood (not recorded which). These receptor sequences come from a man aged 18 to 29 who had recovered from COVID-19.

The chain carries TRBV13 and TRBJ1-2; tentative D call: TRBD1 (6 bases). The CDR3 runs 13 residues. V was shortened by 2 bases and J by 5 bases, with 9 bases between the two germline ends. CDR1 and CDR2 (germline): PRHDT, FYEKMQ (reference sequence). As DNA, the CDR3 is TGTGCCAGCAGCTTAACAGGGCCATATGGCTACACCTTC. Translating gives CASSLTGPYGYTF.

The chain recombines TRBV2 with TRBJ2-1; TRBD2 matches 7 bases. CDR1 and CDR2 (germline): SNHLY, FYNNEI. The CDR3 covers 14 residues. V was clipped by 6 bases and J by 5 bases; unmatched bases: 7. The CDR3 DNA follows: TGTGCCAGCAGATATCCTAGCGGAGACAATGAGCAGTTCTTC. Its translation: CASRYPSGDNEQFF.

The rearrangement links TRBV2 to TRBJ2-5; 9 bases map to TRBD2. The junction had 11 bases not matched to a gene; V was cut back by 7 bases and J by 2 bases. This CDR3 is built from 16 residues. Germline V gene lookup returns CDR1 SNHLY and CDR2 FYNNEI. CDR3 in DNA: TGTGCCAGCAAATGGGGAGCGGGGGGTACACAAGAGACCCAGTACTTC. Amino acid sequence: CASKWGAGGTQETQYF.

The chain uses TRBV28 and TRBJ1-2; 8 bases are shared with TRBD1. The CDR3 spans 16 residues. With V trimmed by 2 bases and J by 8 bases, 13 bases remained unmatched. The germline V gene has CDR1 MDHEN and CDR2 SYDVKM. CDR3 sequence (DNA): TGTGCCAGCAGTTTAATTTCTCGGCAGGGGGCTGCCGGCTACACCTTC. It specifies CASSLISRQGAAGYTF.

This chain joins TRBV11-2 and TRBJ2-5, with TRBD1 as a possible D gene (6 bases). This CDR3 contains 13 residues. Germline V lookup: CDR1 SGHAT, CDR2 FQNNGV. V lost 5 bases to trimming and J lost 2 bases, with 9 bases between them. The CDR3 DNA follows: TGTGCCAGCAGCGGCGACAGGCAAGAGACCCAGTACTTC. Translated, it gives CASSGDRQETQYF. The full variable domain, with the rest looked up from reference TRBV11-2 and TRBJ2-5, is EAGVAQSPRYKIIEKRQSVAFWCNPISGHATLYWYQQILGQGPKLLIQFQNNGVVDDSQLPKDRFSAERLKGVDSTLKIQPAKLEDSAVYLCASSGDRQETQYFGPGTRLLVL.

V gene TRBV19 combines with J gene TRBJ1-5; 12 nucleotides agree with TRBD1. The germline gives CDR1 LNHDA, CDR2 SQIVND (reference sequence). V shed 3 bases, J shed 0 bases, and the junction held 12 bases outside the gene matches. The CDR3 has 20 residues. The CDR3 DNA reads as TGTGCCAGTAGTATGGGGCGCCCGGGACAGGGGGCTTATAGCAATCAGCCCCAGCATTTT. Protein product: CASSMGRPGQGAYSNQPQHF.

The chain couples TRBV2 to TRBJ2-7; D remains ambiguous. Germline CDR1 reads SNHLY; CDR2 reads FYNNEI. The CDR3 has 14 residues. The ends were cut back, 6 bases at V and 3 bases at J, with 15 bases in the middle. CDR3 coding DNA: TGTGCCAGCAGGGCCGAAAGTAACTACTACGAGCAGTACTTC. Protein product: CASRAESNYYEQYF.

V gene TRBV4-1 combines with J gene TRBJ2-3, with 10 bases fitting TRBD2. The germline V gene has CDR1 MGHRA and CDR2 YSYEKL. This CDR3 comprises 17 residues. With 0 bases clipped from V and 3 bases from J, the junction kept 6 bases outside the gene matches. In nucleotides, the CDR3 is TGCGCCAGCAGCCAAGAGCCCCCGGGACTAGCGACAGATACGCAGTATTTT. Encoded protein: CASSQEPPGLATDTQYF.

This clone is a singleton in its sample. The CDR3 sequence is CASSVPGTGNSPLHF. CDR3 nucleotide sequence: TGTGCCAGCAGTGTACCGGGGACAGGGAATTCACCCCTCCACTTT. This chain uses TRBV25-1 with TRBJ1-6; 9 bases fit TRBD1. Germline V lookup: CDR1 MGHDK, CDR2 SYGVNS. With 4 bases clipped from V and 7 bases from J, the junction kept 5 bases outside the gene matches. The CDR3 is 15 amino acids.

V is TRBV5-1 and J is TRBJ1-5; D perhaps matches TRBD1 (6 bases). The CDR3 covers 14 residues. CDR1 and CDR2 from the germline V gene are SGHRS and YFSETQ. The germline V and J ends were trimmed by 5 bases and 8 bases, with 17 bases remaining between them. The CDR3 region has the DNA TGCGCCAGCAGACAAGGACAGATCGAGGAGCCCCAGCATTTT. Translation gives CASRQGQIEEPQHF.

V is TRBV19 and J is TRBJ2-2; TRBD2 matches at 8 bases. The germline gives CDR1 LNHDA, CDR2 SQIVND (reference sequence). The length of the CDR3 is 18 residues. V shed 1 base, J shed 0 bases, and the junction held 7 bases outside the gene matches. CDR3 in DNA: TGTGCCAGTAGTATAGGTATATTAGCGGGGACGAACACCGGGGAGCTGTTTTTT. Protein sequence: CASSIGILAGTNTGELFF. The variable domain in full, with the rest retrieved from reference TRBV19 and TRBJ2-2, is DGGITQSPKYLFRKEGQNVTLSCEQNLNHDAMYWYRQDPGQGLRLIYYSQIVNDFQKGDIAEGYSVSREKKESFPLTVTSAQKNPTAFYLCASSIGILAGTNTGELFFGEGSRLTVL.

This sequence joins TRBV24-1 and TRBJ2-3; D remains ambiguous. Trimming took off 6 bases at V and 1 base at J, with 10 bases between the two ends. The length of the CDR3 is 14 residues. Germline CDR1 and CDR2: KGHDR and SFDVKD. Written as DNA, the CDR3 is TGTGCCACCAGTTTAACTGCTGGCACAGATACGCAGTATTTT. It specifies CATSLTAGTDTQYF.

The chain combines TRBV7-2 with TRBJ2-7, with 8 positions matching TRBD1. The CDR3 loop spans 15 amino acids. From germline, CDR1 is SGHTA and CDR2 FQGNSA. With V trimmed by 5 bases and J by 2 bases, 8 bases remained unmatched. The CDR3 sequence: CASSPGGGRPYEQYF. Written as DNA, the CDR3 is TGTGCCAGCAGCCCAGGGGGCGGAAGACCCTACGAGCAGTACTTC.

In DNA, the CDR3 is TGTGCCAGCGCACAAGACAGCAACAACTATGGCTACACCTTC. This encodes CASAQDSNNYGYTF. This chain links TRBV11-1 with TRBJ1-2, with D possibly being TRBD1 (5 bases). Per germline, CDR1 SGHAT and CDR2 FQDESV (reference sequence). V lost 8 bases, J lost 2 bases, and 15 bases lay in between. There are 14 residues in the CDR3.

This chain joins TRBV4-2 and TRBJ1-6, with D maybe TRBD1 (5 bases). CDR1 is LGHNA and CDR2 is YNFKEQ in the germline V gene. Trimming pared 6 bases from V and 7 bases from J, leaving 16 bases between. There are 15 residues in the CDR3. The CDR3, as DNA: TGTGCCAGCAGTTCTATGGCGGGGGGGAATTCACCCCTCCACTTT. This codes for CASSSMAGGNSPLHF.

The J gene is TRBJ1-6, the V gene TRBV5-1, with D uncertain. Germline CDR1 SGHRS, CDR2 YFSETQ. The V end was cut by 0 bases, the J end by 5 bases, with 9 bases between. This CDR3 contains 15 residues. The CDR3 reads CASSLVTADNSPLHF. CDR3 bases: TGCGCCAGCAGCTTGGTAACAGCTGATAATTCACCCCTCCACTTT.

This clone was counted only a few times. The chain joins TRBV2 to TRBJ1-4, with TRBD1 identical over 7 bases. V shed 6 bases, J shed 5 bases, and the junction held 3 bases outside the gene matches. CDR3 length equals 13 residues. Germline CDR1 reads SNHLY; CDR2 reads FYNNEI. The CDR3 DNA sequence: TGTGCCAGCAGAAGGGGGCGCAATGAAAAACTGTTTTTT. Its translation is CASRRGRNEKLFF. Variable domain in full (rest from reference TRBV2 and TRBJ1-4): EPEVTQTPSHQVTQMGQEVILRCVPISNHLYFYWYRQILGQKVEFLVSFYNNEISEKSEIFDDQFSVERPDGSNFTLKIRSTKLEDSAMYFCASRRGRNEKLFFGSGTQLSVL.

V gene TRBV7-6 combines with J gene TRBJ2-3, with TRBD1 as a possible D gene (5 bases). Germline loops: CDR1 SGHVS, CDR2 FNYEAQ. Trimming pared 2 bases from V and 4 bases from J, leaving 10 bases between. The CDR3 is 14 residues long. CDR3 DNA: TGTGCCAGCAGCTTATGGTCACAGGCAGATACGCAGTATTTT. Its translation: CASSLWSQADTQYF.

V gene TRBV7-8 combines with J gene TRBJ2-1, with 10 bases that match TRBD2. Germline V CDR1 and CDR2: SGHVS, FQNEAQ. After removal of 3 bases from V and 7 bases from J, the junction contained 9 bases not matched to a gene. The CDR3 contains 16 residues. In DNA, the CDR3 is TGTGCCAGCAGCTTTTCGACTGCTAGCGGGAGAAATGAGCAGTTCTTC. Translated: CASSFSTASGRNEQFF.

V is TRBV7-2 and J is TRBJ2-3, with 11 bases aligning to TRBD2. CDR1 SGHTA and CDR2 FQGNSA come from the germline V gene. Germline trimming cut 5 bases from V and 1 base from J; bases unmatched to any gene: 5. The CDR3 length is 16 residues. This chain's CDR3 is CASSVSGGARTDTQYF. CDR3 DNA: TGTGCCAGCAGCGTTAGCGGGGGGGCCCGCACAGATACGCAGTATTTT.